The 23 T cell receptor beta chains reported below all come from one sample, sequenced in a study of type 1 regulatory T cells (dated by TCRdb to about 2021). The instrument was an Illumina MiSeq. Starting from the raw public reads, TCRdb applied fastp trimming at Q25, assembled clones with MiXCR and retained in-frame beta chains. Every CDR3 protein is listed once, alongside the most common genes and DNA of its rows. This sample comprises 80,000 to 100,000 distinct CDR3 sequences, around a third of them detected only once. The ten largest clones represent less than 2.5% of the sample. The source material was CD4+ T cells, either the whole sample or a sorted fraction (not recorded which). These receptors all stem from a human donor in good health.

This sequence joins TRBV19 and TRBJ2-7; D tentatively fits TRBD1 or TRBD2 (5 bases each). V lost 7 bases to trimming and J lost 2 bases, with 12 bases between them. CDR1 LNHDA and CDR2 SQIVND come from the germline V gene (reference sequence). The CDR3 is 13 residues long. CDR3 nucleotides: TGTGCCAGTATGGGGGAGTACCCCTACGAGCAGTACTTC. Translating it yields CASMGEYPYEQYF.

This clonotype has more than one count but fewer than ten. The chain joins TRBV29-1 to TRBJ1-5, with 8 positions matching TRBD1. Germline V gives CDR1 SQVTM, CDR2 ANQGSEA. Losses at the gene ends were 4 bases for V and 7 bases for J; bases not matched to a gene: 6. The CDR3 is 13 amino acids. The CDR3 DNA sequence: TGCAGCGTTGGGACAGGGAGAAGCCAGCCCCAGCATTTT. This translates into CSVGTGRSQPQHF.

V is TRBV20-1 and J is TRBJ2-1, with 8 bases identical to TRBD2. CDR1 and CDR2 (germline): DFQATT, SNEGSKA (reference sequence). The CDR3 runs 18 residues. The J segment lost 4 bases and the V segment lost 4 bases, leaving 18 bases of the junction unmatched. The CDR3 DNA sequence: TGCAGTGCTACTGACCCGGGACTAGATCTCGGTAAATACAATGAGCAGTTCTTC. This encodes CSATDPGLDLGKYNEQFF.

This clonotype was counted a few times. The chain employs TRBV7-8 and TRBJ1-1; no clear D. The CDR3 runs to 14 residues. V shed 3 bases and J shed 0 bases, with 8 bases lying between them. The V gene's germline CDR1 is SGHVS and CDR2 FQNEAQ. Here the CDR3 DNA reads TGTGCCAGCAGCTTTACGGAGATGAACACTGAAGCTTTCTTT. Translating it yields CASSFTEMNTEAFF.

This sequence joins TRBV28 and TRBJ1-6, with 9 bases matching TRBD1. The V gene end was trimmed by 3 bases and the J gene end by 11 bases; junction bases not matched to a gene: 8. Germline lookup yields CDR1 MDHEN and CDR2 SYDVKM. The CDR3 consists of 15 residues. The CDR3 coding sequence is TGTGCCAGCAGTTTTTTCGGGACAGGGAATACACCCCTCCACTTT. The encoded protein is CASSFFGTGNTPLHF.

A few counts support this clonotype. The rearrangement uses TRBV20-1 and TRBJ1-2, with 7 nucleotides matching TRBD1. The CDR3 contains 20 residues. Germline V gene sequence: CDR1 DFQATT, CDR2 SNEGSKA (reference sequence). Trimming took 5 bases from V and 4 from J; bases not matched to a gene: 28. In DNA, the CDR3 is TGCAGTGCTGAAGACTACCTAACGCGACAGGGCGCTGGTTCATCCTATGGCTACACCTTC. Its protein is CSAEDYLTRQGAGSSYGYTF.

The chain links TRBV20-1 to TRBJ2-1; 7 nucleotides align to TRBD1. The CDR3 is 14 amino acids. Trimming took 5 bases from V and 4 from J; bases not matched to a gene: 8. Germline-derived CDR1 and CDR2 are DFQATT and SNEGSKA (reference sequence). CDR3 loop: CSAETGRLYNEQFF. The DNA for the CDR3 is TGCAGTGCTGAGACAGGGCGTTTGTACAATGAGCAGTTCTTC.

The table lists this clonotype with a few counts. V gene TRBV7-8 combines with J gene TRBJ2-2, with TRBD1 matching over 7 bases. The CDR3 loop spans 19 amino acids. The J segment lost 5 bases and the V segment lost 2 bases, leaving 17 bases of the junction unmatched. In germline, CDR1 is SGHVS, CDR2 FQNEAQ. The CDR3 is CASSLRGTGEVKGTGELFF. CDR3 coding DNA: TGTGCCAGCAGCTTACGGGGAACAGGGGAAGTTAAGGGGACCGGGGAGCTGTTTTTT.

The V call is TRBV7-8, the J call TRBJ1-2; D not certain. Between the trimmed V and J ends, which lost 5 bases and 4 bases, there was a span of 11 bases. Germline-derived CDR1 and CDR2 are SGHVS and FQNEAQ. This CDR3 has 13 residues. CDR3 DNA: TGTGCCAGCAGCCCCTCAAGTGTCTATGGCTACACCTTC. Translating it yields CASSPSSVYGYTF.

This chain uses TRBV5-6 with TRBJ2-5, with TRBD2 matching over 9 bases. The CDR3 contains 15 residues. Germline CDR1 SGHDT, CDR2 YYEEEE. The J segment lost 2 bases and the V segment lost 4 bases, leaving 6 bases of the junction unmatched. Written as DNA, the CDR3 is TGTGCCAGCAGCCTGCTAGCGGGGAAGCAAGAGACCCAGTACTTC. Protein sequence: CASSLLAGKQETQYF. Based on the CDR3 plus reference TRBV5-6 and TRBJ2-5, the full variable domain is DAGVTQSPTHLIKTRGQQVTLRCSPKSGHDTVSWYQQALGQGPQFIFQYYEEEERQRGNFPDRFSGHQFPNYSSELNVNALLLGDSALYLCASSLLAGKQETQYFGPGTRLLVL.

The chain recombines TRBV5-4 with TRBJ2-7; 10 bases fit TRBD2. The length of the CDR3 is 16 residues. With V trimmed by 1 base and J by 5 bases, 9 bases remained unmatched. From germline, CDR1 is SGHNT and CDR2 YYREEE (reference sequence). This chain's CDR3 is CASSLRLAGDFDEQYF. In DNA form, the CDR3 reads TGTGCCAGCAGCTTGAGGCTAGCGGGAGACTTCGACGAGCAGTACTTC. The full variable domain, with the rest looked up from reference TRBV5-4 and TRBJ2-7, is ETGVTQSPTHLIKTRGQQVTLRCSSQSGHNTVSWYQQALGQGPQFIFQYYREEENGRGNFPPRFSGLQFPNYSSELNVNALELDDSALYLCASSLRLAGDFDEQYFGPGTRLTVT.

The genes are TRBV5-1 and TRBJ2-7; TRBD1 might be the D (5 bases). Germline V gene sequence: CDR1 SGHRS, CDR2 YFSETQ. The CDR3 runs to 13 residues. V dropped 6 bases and J dropped 2 bases, with 12 bases sitting between them. This CDR3 is CASKKQDTYEQYF. CDR3 DNA sequence: TGCGCCAGCAAGAAACAGGATACCTACGAGCAGTACTTC.

This clonotype was found once. V and J are TRBV7-2 and TRBJ2-1; D could derive from TRBD1 or TRBD2 (6 bases each). CDR3 length: 15 amino acids. V shed 1 base and J shed 7 bases, with 14 bases lying between them. The germline gives CDR1 SGHTA, CDR2 FQGNSA. The CDR3 sequence: CASSLEGGVSNEQFF. DNA for the CDR3: TGTGCCAGCAGCTTAGAGGGGGGAGTGTCGAATGAGCAGTTCTTC.

V gene TRBV5-1 combines with J gene TRBJ2-3; maybe TRBD1 (6 bases). V shed 2 bases and J shed 5 bases, with 24 bases lying between them. The CDR3 runs to 18 residues. Germline CDR1 SGHRS, CDR2 YFSETQ. The DNA of the CDR3 is TGCGCCAGCAGCTTAATTGCGGATTCACCCCAAGGGGGAGATACGCAGTATTTT. Translated, it gives CASSLIADSPQGGDTQYF.

This clonotype was counted between two and nine times. The chain employs TRBV24-1 and TRBJ2-5, with TRBD1 matching 7 bases. From germline, CDR1 is KGHDR and CDR2 SFDVKD. Germline trimming cut 4 bases from V and 5 bases from J; bases unmatched to any gene: 9. CDR3 length equals 15 residues. The CDR3 DNA is TGTGCCACCAGTGACCGACAGGGAATGTGGGAGACCCAGTACTTC. It encodes CATSDRQGMWETQYF.

This clonotype has more than one count but fewer than ten. The chain has TRBV5-1 and TRBJ1-1; D possibly corresponds to TRBD1 (5 bases). The CDR3 has 13 residues. The V and J ends lost 4 bases and 4 bases respectively, with 11 bases between them. Germline lookup yields CDR1 SGHRS and CDR2 YFSETQ. The DNA of the CDR3 is TGCGCCAGCAGCCCCCAGGGTCCCACTGAAGCTTTCTTT. Amino acids: CASSPQGPTEAFF.

This clonotype was recorded at least ten times. The J gene is TRBJ2-5, the V gene TRBV29-1; 7 bases line up with TRBD2. Looked up from germline, CDR1 is SQVTM and CDR2 is ANQGSEA. This CDR3 is built from 12 residues. Losses at the gene ends were 8 bases for V and 3 bases for J; bases not matched to a gene: 6. The CDR3 bases are TGCAGCTCGGGGGGTGGCGAAGAGACCCAGTACTTC. It yields the protein CSSGGGEETQYF.

This clonotype was observed a handful of times. The chain employs TRBV24-1 and TRBJ2-1; 11 bases line up with TRBD2. This CDR3 is 18 amino acids long. The germline gives CDR1 KGHDR, CDR2 SFDVKD. V lost 5 bases, J lost 1 base, and 9 bases stayed unmatched. The CDR3 loop reads CATSGSSGRAVSYNEQFF. The CDR3 DNA sequence: TGTGCCACCAGTGGTAGTAGCGGGAGGGCCGTATCCTACAATGAGCAGTTCTTC.

The chain employs TRBV7-2 and TRBJ2-1, with D perhaps TRBD2 (6 bases). CDR1 SGHTA and CDR2 FQGNSA come from the germline V gene. Trimming cost V 4 bases and J 4 bases, with 11 bases left between them. The length of the CDR3 is 14 residues. In nucleotides, the CDR3 is TGTGCCAGCAGCTCGGGACTTGGTTACAATGAGCAGTTCTTC. It yields the protein CASSSGLGYNEQFF.

The V call is TRBV5-1, the J call TRBJ2-2; D possibly corresponds to TRBD2 (5 bases). V lost 4 bases, J lost 7 bases, and 14 bases lay in between. CDR3 length: 14 amino acids. From germline, CDR1 is SGHRS and CDR2 YFSETQ. CDR3 coding DNA: TGCGCCAGCAGCCGGAGCGGTAGTAGCGGGGAGCTGTTTTTT. Its translation: CASSRSGSSGELFF.

Comments on this clonotype: At one end the junction does not follow the germline gene, possibly because of a read error. The chain has TRBV7-7 and TRBJ2-5; tentative D call: TRBD2 (5 bases). This CDR3 region has 15 residues. Germline values: CDR1 SSHAT, CDR2 FNYEAQ (reference sequence). CDR3 sequence reads: CASNLSPSRQETQYF. The CDR3, as DNA: TGTGCCAGCAACTTAAGCCCTAGCAGACAAGAGACCCAGTACTTC.

Many counts were recorded for this clonotype. This rearrangement joins TRBV10-3 to TRBJ2-2; possible D gene TRBD1, 6 bases. CDR1 and CDR2 from the germline V gene are ENHRY and SYGVKD. The CDR3 totals 15 residues. Between the trimmed V and J ends, which lost 5 bases and 0 bases, there was a span of 10 bases. CDR3 loop: CAISSDRANTGELFF. Here the CDR3 DNA reads TGTGCCATCAGTTCGGACAGAGCGAACACCGGGGAGCTGTTTTTT.

V gene TRBV5-1 combines with J gene TRBJ2-3, with D uncertain. Germline V gene sequence: CDR1 SGHRS, CDR2 YFSETQ. The V end was cut by 3 bases, the J end by 1 base, with 12 bases between. The CDR3 sequence is 15 residues long. The CDR3 DNA is TGCGCCAGCAGCTACGGCCCGATTGGCACAGATACGCAGTATTTT. Amino acid sequence: CASSYGPIGTDTQYF. Supplemented by reference TRBV5-1 and TRBJ2-3, the full variable domain reads KAGVTQTPRYLIKTRGQQVTLSCSPISGHRSVSWYQQTPGQGLQFLFEYFSETQRNKGNFPGRFSGRQFSNSRSEMNVSTLELGDSALYLCASSYGPIGTDTQYFGPGTRLTVL.